There are a few counts of the clone carrying this T cell receptor beta chain. The antigen is undetermined. The entry originates in a study of T cells after yellow fever vaccination. Whole-study context: The fractions with low cell numbers were processed using SMART-Seq v4 Ultra Low Input.

The CDR3 is made up of 16 amino acids. CDR1 and CDR2 from the germline V gene are LGHDT and YNNKEL (reference sequence). V shed 3 bases and J 2 bases; nucleotides not matched to a gene: 6. Notes on the study in general: Once the booster was given, most primary-vaccination clones reappeared, at 95% to 97% for CD4 and roughly 86% for CD8. One caveat is that FACS-sorted repertoires could contain abundant clonotypes contaminating from the bulk population.

They built TCR cDNA with 5'RACE template switching, a step that put in a universal primer site and UMIs. TCRdb independently ran MiXCR on the 5' RACE reads; one entry per CDR3 protein. The table lists 240,000 or so distinct CDR3 sequences, 6.9% of them singletons. The sequences come from CD4+ T cells sorted from PBMCs, collected 15 days after the yellow fever booster vaccination. This rearrangement joins TRBV3-1 to TRBJ2-3; 9 bases agree with TRBD2. The origin of this receptor is a man aged 30-40 years who received the YFV17D yellow fever vaccine. Here the CDR3 reads CASSHRQREVTDTQYF. Written as DNA, the CDR3 is TGTGCCAGCAGCCATAGACAGCGGGAGGTCACAGATACGCAGTATTTT.